The present T cell receptor (beta chain) was sequenced within a study of OX40 agonist ivuxolimab in advanced cancers. Patients who had autoimmune disease history or got systemic immunosuppression were left out. TCRdb's table, derived via immunoSEQ multiplex PCR, lists solely in-frame clones and lacks some. This sample has about 28,000 clones; 70% to 85% occur once, and the top ten carry approximately 25%. The CDR3 has 15 residues. The clonotype originates from an adult with an advanced solid tumor such as melanoma, head and neck, liver or kidney cancer. The chain has TRBV12-2 and TRBJ2-3; the table's D call TRBD2 went unverified against the DNA. TRBV12-2 is recorded as a pseudogene. This sample comprised CD4+ or CD8+ T cells sorted from blood, obtained in a trial of the OX40 agonist ivuxolimab. The CDR3 DNA reads TGTGCAAGTCGCTTAGTGGGACTAGGGGTAGATACGCAGTATTTT. It codes for CASRLVGLGVDTQYF.